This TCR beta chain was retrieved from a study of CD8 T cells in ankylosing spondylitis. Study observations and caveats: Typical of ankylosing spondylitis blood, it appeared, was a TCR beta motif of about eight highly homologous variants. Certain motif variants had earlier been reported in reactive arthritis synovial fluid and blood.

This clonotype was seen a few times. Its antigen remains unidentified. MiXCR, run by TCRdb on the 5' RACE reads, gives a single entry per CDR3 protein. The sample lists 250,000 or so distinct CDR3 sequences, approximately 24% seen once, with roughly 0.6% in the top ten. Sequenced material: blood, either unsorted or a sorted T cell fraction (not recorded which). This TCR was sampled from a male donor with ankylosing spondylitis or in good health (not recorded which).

The CDR3 loop reads CASSLMVAGTQYF. CDR3 nucleotides: TGTGCCAGCAGCTTAATGGTAGCCGGGACCCAGTACTTC. This chain connects TRBV7-3 to TRBJ2-5; D remains ambiguous. V was clipped by 1 base and J by 7 bases, with 10 bases between them. The germline gives CDR1 SGHTA, CDR2 FQGTGA. CDR3 length equals 13 residues.